This T cell receptor beta chain was found in a study of cytomegalovirus exposure and HLA in healthy donors. Overall study findings and caveats: Cytomegalovirus-associated status was assigned to around 160 TCR beta chains.

Primers included in the PCR were 60 Vbeta and 13 Jbeta primers. Per the study methods: It was a later analysis that counted approximately 81 million unique TCR beta chains, of which around 11 million were shared. The table came from immunoSEQ multiplex PCR; TCRdb's copy has only in-frame clones and leaves some out. From that table come the V and J calls and clone size; the DNA was used to work out D and trimming. The sample lists roughly 130,000 clones; around 73% were seen once. Trimming cost V 7 bases and J 1 base, with 13 bases left between them. Germline CDR1 and CDR2: MNHEY and SVGAGI. This CDR3 spans 14 amino acids. This clone was found a few times. Its antigen is still unknown. No record exists of this donor's CMV serostatus.

This receptor was taken from a human donor in good health. What was sequenced was PBMCs. This chain connects TRBV6-5 to TRBJ1-1; no reliable D call. The CDR3 nucleotides read TGTGCCAGCACCGGCGGGAGAAGGAACACTGAAGCTTTCTTT. It encodes CASTGGRRNTEAFF.